This T cell receptor (beta chain) was recovered during a study of shared clonotypes between healthy human individuals. Study details: Donors were a couple of women and three men aged 18 to 49. Study conclusions and caveats: Generally, estimated richness proved larger in naive subsets than it did in memory subsets.

In the case of this clone: Its antigen is as yet unknown.

This CDR3 has 15 residues. V lost 3 bases to trimming and J lost 8 bases; unmatched junction nucleotides: 7. Germline V gene data show CDR1 as WSHSY and CDR2 as SAAADI. Profiling relied on immunoSEQ multiplex PCR, and the TCRdb table lists in-frame clones only, not all of them. The sample lists around 2.1 million clones, more than 85% occurring once. Only CD45RO-negative cells positively selected for CCR7 counted as naive CD8 cells, so terminally differentiated effector memory CD45RA+ cells were excluded. Caucasian adults residing in Nashville, Tennessee made up all the donors. The chain has TRBV10-2 and TRBJ2-1; 10 bases align to TRBD1. The TCR was taken from a man aged 18 to 29 in good health. Some clones in this sample may be carry-over from other donors' samples. The specimen was naive CD8+ T cells from PBMCs. The CDR3 DNA reads as TGCGCCAGCAGTGATACCGGGACAGGGGCCGATGAGCAGTTCTTC. Encoded protein: CASSDTGTGADEQFF.